The 18 T cell receptor beta chains presented below share a single source sample, sequenced in a study of identical twins. Via MiXCR, TCRdb re-called the 5' RACE reads, giving one row per CDR3 protein. The sample yields about 260,000 distinct CDR3 sequences, roughly 7% seen once. These data are also associated with another study on yellow fever vaccine responses in identical twins.

Sequences were obtained from memory (CD45RO+) T cells sorted from blood. The origin of the receptors is a woman aged 18 to 35 in good health.

This clonotype was seen a few times. The chain is built from TRBV20-1 and TRBJ1-1; 10 bases align to TRBD1. Trimming cost V 2 bases and J 0 bases; bases outside gene matches: 9. Germline CDR1 reads DFQATT; CDR2 reads SNEGSKA (reference sequence). The CDR3 has 17 amino acids. The DNA of the CDR3 is TGCAGTGCTAGAACCCCCGGGACAGGGGCCGTGAACACTGAAGCTTTCTTT. This gives the protein CSARTPGTGAVNTEAFF.

This clonotype has a count of ten or more. The V and J genes are TRBV4-2 and TRBJ2-1; 10 positions match TRBD2. In germline, CDR1 is LGHNA, CDR2 YNFKEQ. There are 16 residues in the CDR3. V gave up 4 bases and J gave up 0 bases; unmatched junction bases: 3. The CDR3 spells CASSPRTSGSYNEQFF. The CDR3 DNA reads TGTGCCAGCAGCCCGAGGACTAGCGGCTCCTACAATGAGCAGTTCTTC.

The chain links TRBV4-1 to TRBJ2-5; D remains unclear. CDR1 is MGHRA and CDR2 is YSYEKL in the germline V gene. CDR3 length: 14 residues. Trimming removed 0 bases from V and 10 bases from J, with 15 bases in between. CDR3 protein: CASSQEGARVVQYF. Written as DNA, the CDR3 is TGCGCCAGCAGCCAAGAAGGTGCACGGGTGGTCCAGTACTTC.

The table lists this clonotype with many counts. The chain combines TRBV3-1 with TRBJ2-6, with a weak D call TRBD2 (6 bases). CDR3 length equals 15 residues. Germline V CDR1 and CDR2: LGHDT, YNNKEL (reference sequence). V gave up 4 bases and J gave up 7 bases, with 14 bases separating them. CDR3 protein: CASSPRGTSANVLTF. The CDR3 DNA reads TGTGCCAGCAGCCCCCGCGGGACTTCTGCCAACGTCCTGACTTTC.

The chain combines TRBV5-4 with TRBJ2-1; a possible D gene is TRBD1 (6 bases). The CDR3 has 14 amino acids. V lost 1 base, J lost 12 bases, and 17 bases lay in between. Germline V CDR1 and CDR2: SGHNT, YYREEE (reference sequence). This CDR3 reads CASSLYSGQLGQFF. DNA of the CDR3: TGTGCCAGCAGCTTGTATTCCGGACAGTTGGGGCAGTTCTTC. Drawing the rest from reference TRBV5-4 and TRBJ2-1, the complete variable domain is ETGVTQSPTHLIKTRGQQVTLRCSSQSGHNTVSWYQQALGQGPQFIFQYYREEENGRGNFPPRFSGLQFPNYSSELNVNALELDDSALYLCASSLYSGQLGQFFGPGTRLTVL.

This clonotype was seen more than once but under ten times. The chain uses TRBV5-1 and TRBJ2-1; possibly TRBD1 or TRBD2 for D (5 bases each). Deletions cut 6 bases from V and 9 bases from J, with 22 bases between. The CDR3 totals 15 residues. Germline V gene lookup returns CDR1 SGHRS and CDR2 YFSETQ. DNA for the CDR3: TGCGCCAGCAACGATCCGGGACCAGCGGTCGCTGAGCAGTTCTTC. Translation gives CASNDPGPAVAEQFF.

This clonotype was seen at least ten times. This chain connects TRBV7-3 to TRBJ2-5; 10 positions agree with TRBD2. CDR3 size: 15 residues. V gave up 0 bases and J gave up 7 bases; unmatched junction bases: 5. The germline V gene encodes CDR1 SGHTA and CDR2 FQGTGA. This chain's CDR3 is CASSLTAGGPVTQYF. CDR3 coding DNA: TGTGCCAGCAGCTTAACAGCGGGAGGGCCAGTGACCCAGTACTTC.

This clonotype has only a few counts. The genes are TRBV28 and TRBJ2-1, with TRBD2 matching 8 bases. Germline CDR1 is MDHEN and CDR2 is SYDVKM. The CDR3 spans 15 residues. Trimming cost V 4 bases and J 1 base; bases outside gene matches: 3. CDR3 DNA sequence: TGTGCCAGCAGTTACACGGGAGGGTCCTACAATGAGCAGTTCTTC. This sequence encodes CASSYTGGSYNEQFF.

This chain joins TRBV24-1 and TRBJ2-7; D is uncertain. CDR3 length: 16 residues. Germline assignment: CDR1 KGHDR and CDR2 SFDVKD. Trimming removed 0 bases from V and 0 bases from J, with 11 bases in between. DNA of the CDR3: TGTGCCACCAGTGATTTGTCTCTGGGCAGCTCCTACGAGCAGTACGTC. Its protein is CATSDLSLGSSYEQYV.

The chain recombines TRBV4-2 with TRBJ2-5; 10 bases map to TRBD2. The germline gives CDR1 LGHNA, CDR2 YNFKEQ. Unmatched junction bases numbered 6, after V lost 7 bases and J lost 1 base. The CDR3 totals 15 residues. The CDR3 nucleotides read TGTGCCAGCACCCAGAGCGGGGGGGCCCAAGAGACCCAGTACTTC. This sequence encodes CASTQSGGAQETQYF.

The J gene is TRBJ2-1, the V gene TRBV20-1; 9 nucleotides align to TRBD2. V lost 4 bases to trimming and J lost 6 bases; unmatched junction nucleotides: 16. The CDR3 covers 17 residues. CDR1 DFQATT and CDR2 SNEGSKA come from the germline V gene (reference sequence). The CDR3 nucleotides are TGCAGTGCTACACTACTTCCTAGCGGGAAAGTAGCCAATGAGCAGTTCTTC. Encoded protein: CSATLLPSGKVANEQFF.

This clonotype was observed a few times. The V and J genes are TRBV10-2 and TRBJ1-1; D is possibly TRBD1 (6 bases). Germline CDR1 WSHSY, CDR2 SAAADI. The V and J ends lost 4 bases and 3 bases respectively, with 9 bases between them. The CDR3 contains 13 residues. In nucleotides, the CDR3 is TGCGCCAGCAGTGGGACAGTGGACACTGAAGCTTTCTTT. Translated, it gives CASSGTVDTEAFF.

Many counts were recorded for this clonotype. This chain connects TRBV4-2 to TRBJ2-1; TRBD2 matches 9 bases. Per the germline V gene, CDR1 is LGHNA and CDR2 is YNFKEQ. This CDR3 region has 17 residues. The V and J ends lost 0 bases and 9 bases, in that order; junction bases with no gene match: 12. The CDR3 sequence is CASSQDGGGGALSEQFF. As DNA, the CDR3 is TGTGCCAGCAGCCAAGACGGTGGCGGGGGGGCCCTCTCTGAGCAGTTCTTC.

V and J are TRBV29-1 and TRBJ1-1; possible D gene TRBD1, 6 bases. This CDR3 has 13 amino acids. Trimming removed 5 bases from V and 2 bases from J, with 12 bases in between. The germline V gene encodes CDR1 SQVTM and CDR2 ANQGSEA. The CDR3 loop reads CSVYGQLNTEAFF. The CDR3 DNA reads as TGCAGCGTTTACGGACAGCTAAACACTGAAGCTTTCTTT.

This clonotype turned up a few times. This sequence joins TRBV20-1 and TRBJ2-1; 8 nucleotides agree with TRBD2. The length of the CDR3 is 15 residues. Germline V gives CDR1 DFQATT, CDR2 SNEGSKA (reference sequence). The V and J ends lost 6 bases and 3 bases, in that order; junction bases with no gene match: 10. The CDR3 protein is CSANPGRGDYNEQFF. CDR3 coding DNA: TGCAGTGCCAACCCGGGGCGGGGGGACTACAATGAGCAGTTCTTC.

This clonotype appeared a few times. J is TRBJ2-7 and V is TRBV6-1, with 8 bases lining up with TRBD2. The CDR3 length is 14 residues. V lost 3 bases, J lost 0 bases, and 1 base stayed unmatched. Germline CDR1 is MNHNS and CDR2 is SASEGT. CDR3 nucleotides: TGTGCCAGCAGTGAGAGCGGGAGCTCCTACGAGCAGTACTTC. Translated, it gives CASSESGSSYEQYF.

This clonotype was detected many times. V and J are TRBV4-2 and TRBJ1-3; TRBD1 is a possible D gene (6 bases). This CDR3 comprises 19 residues. Looked up from germline, CDR1 is LGHNA and CDR2 is YNFKEQ. Trimming stripped 4 bases from V and 0 bases from J, with 22 bases between. The CDR3 DNA is TGTGCCAGCAGCCTAGCCTGGGTGGGACAAACGAGCTCTGGAAACACCATATATTTT. Amino acid sequence: CASSLAWVGQTSSGNTIYF.

A few counts support this clonotype. CDR3 bases: TGTGCCAGCAGTCCCAGACAGGGAGCGGCTGAAGCTTTCTTT. It yields the protein CASSPRQGAAEAFF. This chain uses TRBV12-3 or TRBV12-4 with TRBJ1-1, with 7 nucleotides matching TRBD1. This CDR3 is 14 amino acids long. The V gene end was trimmed by 5 bases and the J gene end by 6 bases; junction bases not matched to a gene: 9.